A selection of T cell receptor beta chains follows, all from one sample in a study of response to subunit inactivated influenza vaccine. TCRdb reprocessed the RT-PCR reads with MiXCR, giving one entry per CDR3 protein. Counted here are approximately 500,000 distinct CDR3 sequences, 10% to 15% occurring once; the ten biggest clones make up roughly 14%. This specimen consisted of PBMCs from blood, obtained roughly 47 days after vaccination. Source of these receptors: a man aged 50-60 years who received an inactivated influenza vaccine. The CDR3 runs from the conserved cysteine through the conserved F or W. D genes are given only for firm matches. Size is omitted from some rows. Given values are once, few, many or a class for expanded clones.

D: TRBD1; J: TRBJ2-7; V: TRBV12-3/TRBV12-4; size: many; DNA: TGTGCCAGCAGTTTGTGGACAGGGGACCACGAGCAGTACTTC; CDR3: CASSLWTGDHEQYF
D: NA; J: TRBJ2-3; V: TRBV28; size: few; DNA: TGTGCCAGCAACGGGAAGGTTACGCAGTATTTT; CDR3: CASNGKVTQYF
D: TRBD1; J: TRBJ1-3; V: TRBV7-2; size: NA; DNA: TGTGCCAGCAGTCGGACAGGGCAAGGAAACACCATATATTTT; CDR3: CASSRTGQGNTIYF
D: TRBD2; J: TRBJ2-2; V: TRBV5-1; size: few; DNA: TGCGCCAGCAGCTTTTTAGCGGGAAGTACCGGGGAGCTGTTTTTT; CDR3: CASSFLAGSTGELFF
D: NA; J: TRBJ2-1; V: TRBV12-3/TRBV12-4; size: NA; DNA: TGTGCCAGCACCCGTCATTCTAGGAACAATGAGCAGTTCTTC; CDR3: CASTRHSRNNEQFF
D: TRBD1; J: TRBJ2-5; V: TRBV12-3/TRBV12-4; size: NA; DNA: TGTGCCAGCAGTCCCGGGACAGGATTCCAAGAGACCCAGTACTTC; CDR3: CASSPGTGFQETQYF
D: TRBD1; J: TRBJ1-1; V: TRBV5-1; size: NA; DNA: TGCGCCAGCAGCGACCGACAGGGAAACACTGAAGCTTTCTTT; CDR3: CASSDRQGNTEAFF
D: NA; J: TRBJ2-2; V: TRBV10-3; size: many; DNA: TGTGCCATCTCTAGGACAGACACCGGGGAGCTGTTTTTT; CDR3: CAISRTDTGELFF
D: NA; J: TRBJ2-5; V: TRBV12-3/TRBV12-4; size: few; DNA: TGTGCCAGCAAACGGGCCCCCGGTAGGACCCAGTACTTC; CDR3: CASKRAPGRTQYF
D: NA; J: TRBJ2-2; V: TRBV7-2; size: many; DNA: TGTGCCAGCAGCTACTACACCGGGGAGCTGTTTTTT; CDR3: CASSYYTGELFF
D: NA; J: TRBJ2-3; V: TRBV29-1; size: few; DNA: TGCAGCGTTGAGTCGTTATCGACTTACGTCGATACGCAGTATTTT; CDR3: CSVESLSTYVDTQYF
D: NA; J: TRBJ2-3; V: TRBV20-1; size: many; DNA: TGCAGTGCTAGACGCTTAGATACGCAGTATTTT; CDR3: CSARRLDTQYF
D: TRBD2; J: TRBJ2-1; V: TRBV6-1; size: NA; DNA: TGTGCCAGCAGAACTAGCGGGGGGCCTCCGAGGCAGTTCTTC; CDR3: CASRTSGGPPRQFF
D: TRBD1; J: TRBJ1-2; V: TRBV7-2; size: few; DNA: TGTGCCAGCAGCTTAAGACAGGGGGTTGGCTACACCTTC; CDR3: CASSLRQGVGYTF
D: NA; J: TRBJ2-6; V: TRBV12-3/TRBV12-4; size: many; DNA: TGTGCCAGCAGCTTACGGGGATCTGGGGCCAACGTCCTGACTTTC; CDR3: CASSLRGSGANVLTF
D: NA; J: TRBJ1-5; V: TRBV7-2; size: few; DNA: TGTGCCAGCAGCTTAGAAGTTTCCCTCTATCAGCCCCAGCATTTT; CDR3: CASSLEVSLYQPQHF
D: NA; J: TRBJ2-7; V: TRBV30; size: NA; DNA: TGTGCCTGGAGGCCGGGGGCGGGGATCGAGCAGTACTTC; CDR3: CAWRPGAGIEQYF
D: TRBD1; J: TRBJ1-2; V: TRBV24-1; size: NA; DNA: TGTGCCACCAGTGGAACAGGGGGTTCTTACACCTTC; CDR3: CATSGTGGSYTF
D: NA; J: TRBJ2-7; V: TRBV12-3/TRBV12-4; size: many; DNA: TGTGCCAGCAGGGGGATCCAGGGCTACGAGCAGTACTTC; CDR3: CASRGIQGYEQYF
D: TRBD2; J: TRBJ2-4; V: TRBV4-1; size: NA; DNA: TGCGCCAGCAGCCTCACCACTAGCGTTGTGACCAAAAACATTCAGTACTTC; CDR3: CASSLTTSVVTKNIQYF
D: NA; J: TRBJ2-3; V: TRBV7-7; size: NA; DNA: TGTGCCAGCAGCTTAGCGCCGGACACAGATACGCAGTATTTT; CDR3: CASSLAPDTDTQYF
D: TRBD2; J: TRBJ2-3; V: TRBV9; size: NA; DNA: TGTGCCAGCAGCGTAGGGACTAGCGGGGGCCCCCATACGCAGTATTTT; CDR3: CASSVGTSGGPHTQYF
D: NA; J: TRBJ2-2; V: TRBV9; size: few; DNA: TGTGCCAGCAGCGCCCTCTGGACGGCGAACACCGGGGAGCTGTTTTTT; CDR3: CASSALWTANTGELFF
D: NA; J: TRBJ1-2; V: TRBV12-3/TRBV12-4; size: NA; DNA: TGTGCCAGCAGTCTTGCTGGGACCGCGCAAGGTGGCTACACCTTC; CDR3: CASSLAGTAQGGYTF
D: NA; J: TRBJ2-5; V: TRBV7-2; size: few; DNA: TGTGCCAGCAGAGAAAGGAGGAGGGGAGAGACCCAGTACTTC; CDR3: CASRERRRGETQYF
D: NA; J: TRBJ2-5; V: TRBV20-1; size: NA; DNA: TGCAGTGCTAGAGGGGGATCGGACATACAAGAGACCCAGTACTTC; CDR3: CSARGGSDIQETQYF
D: NA; J: TRBJ1-1; V: TRBV2; size: few; DNA: TGTGCCAGCATACCCCAGGGAGGGAGGACTGAAGCTTTCTTT; CDR3: CASIPQGGRTEAFF
D: NA; J: TRBJ1-2; V: TRBV20-1; size: NA; DNA: TGCAGTGCTAGAGTTCTGCGCGGGACACAAGGCTACACCTTC; CDR3: CSARVLRGTQGYTF
D: NA; J: TRBJ2-2; V: TRBV4-1; size: NA; DNA: TGCGCCAGCAGCCAAGTTTCAGGGTACGGGGAGCTGTTTTTT; CDR3: CASSQVSGYGELFF